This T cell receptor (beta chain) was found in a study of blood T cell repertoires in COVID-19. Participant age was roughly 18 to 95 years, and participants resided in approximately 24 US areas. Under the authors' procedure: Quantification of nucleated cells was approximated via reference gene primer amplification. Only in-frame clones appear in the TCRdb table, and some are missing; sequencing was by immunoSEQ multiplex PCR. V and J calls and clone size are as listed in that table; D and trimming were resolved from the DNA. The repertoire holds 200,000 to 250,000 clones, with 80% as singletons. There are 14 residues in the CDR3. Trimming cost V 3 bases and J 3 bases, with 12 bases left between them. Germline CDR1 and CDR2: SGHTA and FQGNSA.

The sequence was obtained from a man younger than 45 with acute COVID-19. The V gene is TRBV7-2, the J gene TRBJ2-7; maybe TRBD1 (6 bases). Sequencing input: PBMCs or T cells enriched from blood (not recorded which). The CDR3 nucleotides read TGTGCCAGCAGCTTTCTTCAGGGGCGCTACGAGCAGTACTTC. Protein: CASSFLQGRYEQYF.